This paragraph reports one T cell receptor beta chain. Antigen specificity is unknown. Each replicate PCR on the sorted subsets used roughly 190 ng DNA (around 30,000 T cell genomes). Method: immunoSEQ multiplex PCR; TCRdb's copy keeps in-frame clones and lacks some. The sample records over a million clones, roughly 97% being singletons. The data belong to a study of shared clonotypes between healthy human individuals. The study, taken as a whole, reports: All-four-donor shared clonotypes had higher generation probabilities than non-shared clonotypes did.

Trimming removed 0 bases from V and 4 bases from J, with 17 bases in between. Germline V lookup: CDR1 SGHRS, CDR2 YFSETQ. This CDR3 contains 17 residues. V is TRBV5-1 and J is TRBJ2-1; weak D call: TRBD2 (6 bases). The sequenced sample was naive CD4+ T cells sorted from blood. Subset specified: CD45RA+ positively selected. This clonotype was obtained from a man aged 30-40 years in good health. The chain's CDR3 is CASSLDGGGPVYNEQFF. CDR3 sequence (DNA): TGCGCCAGCAGCTTGGATGGGGGAGGTCCCGTTTACAATGAGCAGTTCTTC.